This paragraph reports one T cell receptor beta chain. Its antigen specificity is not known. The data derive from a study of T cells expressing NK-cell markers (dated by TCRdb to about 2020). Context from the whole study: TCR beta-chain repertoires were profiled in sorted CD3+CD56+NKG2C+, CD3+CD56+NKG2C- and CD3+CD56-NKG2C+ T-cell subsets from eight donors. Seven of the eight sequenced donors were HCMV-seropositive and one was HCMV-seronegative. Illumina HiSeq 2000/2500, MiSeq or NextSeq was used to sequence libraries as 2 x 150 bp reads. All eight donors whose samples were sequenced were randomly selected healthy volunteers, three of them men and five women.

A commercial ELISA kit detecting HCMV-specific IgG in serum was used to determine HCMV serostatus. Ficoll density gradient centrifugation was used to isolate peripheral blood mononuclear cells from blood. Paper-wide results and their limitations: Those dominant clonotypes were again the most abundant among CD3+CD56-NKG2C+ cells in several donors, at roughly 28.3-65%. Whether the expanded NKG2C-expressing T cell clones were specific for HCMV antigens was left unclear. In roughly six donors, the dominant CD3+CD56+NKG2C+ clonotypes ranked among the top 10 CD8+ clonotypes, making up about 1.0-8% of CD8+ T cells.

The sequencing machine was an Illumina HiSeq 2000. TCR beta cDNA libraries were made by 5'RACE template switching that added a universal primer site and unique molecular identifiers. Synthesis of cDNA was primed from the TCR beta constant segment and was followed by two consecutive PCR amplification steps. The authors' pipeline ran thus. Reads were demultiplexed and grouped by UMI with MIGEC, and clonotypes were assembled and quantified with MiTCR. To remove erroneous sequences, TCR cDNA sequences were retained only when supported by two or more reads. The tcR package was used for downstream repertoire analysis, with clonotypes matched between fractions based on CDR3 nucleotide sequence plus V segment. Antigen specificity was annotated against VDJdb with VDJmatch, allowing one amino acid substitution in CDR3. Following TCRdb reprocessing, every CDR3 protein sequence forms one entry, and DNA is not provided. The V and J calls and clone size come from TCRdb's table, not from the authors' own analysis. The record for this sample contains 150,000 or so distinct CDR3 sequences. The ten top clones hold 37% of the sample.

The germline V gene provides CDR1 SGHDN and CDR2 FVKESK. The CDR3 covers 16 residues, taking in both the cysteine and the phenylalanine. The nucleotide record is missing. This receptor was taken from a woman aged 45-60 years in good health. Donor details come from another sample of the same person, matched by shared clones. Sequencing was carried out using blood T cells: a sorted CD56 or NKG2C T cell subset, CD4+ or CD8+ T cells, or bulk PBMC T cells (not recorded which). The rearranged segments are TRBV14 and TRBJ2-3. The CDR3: CASSKGRSSGTDTQYF.